This T cell receptor beta chain came from a study of neoadjuvant anti-PD-1 for oral cavity cancer. Study details: Non-progressing patients received a fourth nivolumab dose near day 43, then surgery on days 50-56.

This CDR3 region has 13 residues. Per the germline V gene, CDR1 is MGHRA and CDR2 is YSYEKL. V gave up 3 bases and J gave up 2 bases, with 8 bases separating them. TCRdb keeps only in-frame clones here, not all; method: immunoSEQ multiplex PCR. The sample holds 25,000 to 40,000 clones, about 80% seen once. The time point: after neoadjuvant nivolumab, at surgical resection. Cohort: HPV-negative, locally advanced oral cavity squamous cell carcinoma patients. Blood cells were analyzed directly, without culture or expansion. Overall study findings and caveats: With a few patients per group, TCR findings need larger cohorts.

In its sample, this clone was seen a few times. Its antigen is undetermined. V and J are TRBV4-1 and TRBJ2-7; no definite D call. The TCR comes from a person aged 40 to 85 with oral cavity squamous cell carcinoma. The source was PBMCs, collected after nivolumab (anti-PD-1) treatment. CDR3 nucleotides: TGCGCCAGCAGCCAGTCAGAGACCTACGAGCAGTACTTC. Protein product: CASSQSETYEQYF.